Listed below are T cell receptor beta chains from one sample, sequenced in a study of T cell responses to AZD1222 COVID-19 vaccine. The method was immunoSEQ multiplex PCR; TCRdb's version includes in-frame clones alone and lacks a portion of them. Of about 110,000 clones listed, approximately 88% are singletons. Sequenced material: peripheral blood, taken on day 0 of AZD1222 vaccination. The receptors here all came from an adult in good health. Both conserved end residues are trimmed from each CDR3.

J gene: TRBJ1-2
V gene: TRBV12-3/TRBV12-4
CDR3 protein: ASRTGWGYT

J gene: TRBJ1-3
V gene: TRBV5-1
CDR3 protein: ASSMGGIAGNTIY

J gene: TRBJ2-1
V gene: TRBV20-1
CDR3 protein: SASRAEYNEQF

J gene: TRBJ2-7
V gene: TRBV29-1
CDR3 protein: SVSAADRGSYEQY

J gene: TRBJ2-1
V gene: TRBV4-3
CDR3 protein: ASSQEGVGEQF

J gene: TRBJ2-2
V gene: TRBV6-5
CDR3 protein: ASRLAGFPGELF

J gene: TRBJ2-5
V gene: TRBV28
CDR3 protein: ASSTTGRETQY

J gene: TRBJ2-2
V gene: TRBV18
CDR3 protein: ASSPGVYTGELF

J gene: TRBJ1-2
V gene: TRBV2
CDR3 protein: ASRAGAALNYGYT

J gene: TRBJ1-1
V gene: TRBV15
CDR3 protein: ATSRVPQHTEAF

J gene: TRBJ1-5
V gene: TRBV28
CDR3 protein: ASRLTDRSNQPQH

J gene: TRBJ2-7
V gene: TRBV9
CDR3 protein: ASSPAAGISHEQY

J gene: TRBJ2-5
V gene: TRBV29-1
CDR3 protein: SVAEGGETQY

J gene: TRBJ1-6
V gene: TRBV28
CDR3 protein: ASSLGLRPPLH

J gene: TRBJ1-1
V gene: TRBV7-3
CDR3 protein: ASSLYMNTEAF

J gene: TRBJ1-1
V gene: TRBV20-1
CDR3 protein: SASFTNTEAF

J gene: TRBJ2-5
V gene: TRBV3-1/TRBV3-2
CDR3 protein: ASSQALAGRETQY

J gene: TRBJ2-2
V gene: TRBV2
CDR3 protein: ASRGTGATGELF

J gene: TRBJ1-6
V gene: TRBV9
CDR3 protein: ASSVANSPLH

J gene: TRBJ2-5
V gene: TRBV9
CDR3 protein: ASSPDRGRETQY

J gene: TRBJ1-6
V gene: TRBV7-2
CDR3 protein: ASSVGQQNSPLH

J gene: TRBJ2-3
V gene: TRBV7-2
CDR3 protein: ASSLAISVPPDTQY

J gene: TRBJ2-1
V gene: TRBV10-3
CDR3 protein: AISDGTKIDNEQF

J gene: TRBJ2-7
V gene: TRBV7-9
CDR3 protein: ASSPRDRGSYEQY

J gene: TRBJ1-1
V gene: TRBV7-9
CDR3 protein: ASSLERTGGAF

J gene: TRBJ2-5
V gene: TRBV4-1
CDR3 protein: ASSQDPANQETQY

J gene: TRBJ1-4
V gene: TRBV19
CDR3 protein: ASKVTATNEKLF

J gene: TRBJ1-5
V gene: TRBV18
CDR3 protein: ASSPGQGGDQPQH

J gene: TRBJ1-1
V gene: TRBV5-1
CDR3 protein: ASSWSTGMNTEAF

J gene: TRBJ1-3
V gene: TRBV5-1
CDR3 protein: ATRPASGNTIY

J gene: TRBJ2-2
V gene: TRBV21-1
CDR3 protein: ASSISYTGELF

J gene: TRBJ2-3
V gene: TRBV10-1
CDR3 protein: ASSEEGATDTQY

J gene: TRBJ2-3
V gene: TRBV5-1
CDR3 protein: ASSLDRTDTQY

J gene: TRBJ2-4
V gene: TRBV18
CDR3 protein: ASSPRGLGNIQY

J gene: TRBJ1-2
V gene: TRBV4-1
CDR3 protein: ASSIEGIGSYGYT

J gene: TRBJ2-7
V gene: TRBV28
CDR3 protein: ASSFGQGGEQY

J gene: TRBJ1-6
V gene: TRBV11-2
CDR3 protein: ASSLSESSPLH

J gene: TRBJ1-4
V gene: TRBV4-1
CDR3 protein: ASSLNPGPDEKLF

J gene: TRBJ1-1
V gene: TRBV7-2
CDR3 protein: ASSWGGGNTEAF

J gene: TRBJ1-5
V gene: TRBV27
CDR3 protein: ASSSKENQPQH

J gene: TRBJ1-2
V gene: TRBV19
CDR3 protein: ASSTQRLPASGYT